The rows below give T cell receptor beta chains drawn from one sample of a study of CD8 T cells in Susac syndrome. One entry per CDR3 protein, called by TCRdb with MiXCR from the immunoSEQ multiplex PCR reads. The repertoire holds some 180,000 distinct CDR3 sequences, with 91% as singletons. The sequenced sample consisted of CD4+ T cells from PBMCs. These receptor sequences come from a human donor with Susac syndrome. CDR3s include the opening cysteine and the closing phenylalanine or tryptophan. Fields, in order: clone size, D gene, V gene, J gene, CDR3 DNA, CDR3 protein. The D gene is left open where the match is weak. The size of a clone is reported for some rows only, either as once, few or many, or as a class for expanded clones.

>NA|NA|TRBV12-3/TRBV12-4|TRBJ1-3
TGTGCCAGCAGTCCATGGGGAGGAAACACCATATATTTT
CASSPWGGNTIYF
>NA|TRBD1|TRBV7-2|TRBJ1-2
TGTGCCAGCAGCCCCCCCGGGACAGGGATTAACTATGGCTACACCTTC
CASSPPGTGINYGYTF
>NA|NA|TRBV9|TRBJ1-3
TGTGCCAGCAGCCCCATCGAGGGGGGACCTACTACGTTT
CASSPIEGGPTTF
>NA|NA|TRBV5-6|TRBJ2-3
TGTGCCAGCAGCTTGTCAGGGAGGTATACGCAGTATTTT
CASSLSGRYTQYF
>few|NA|TRBV12-3/TRBV12-4|TRBJ2-6
TGTGCCAGCAGTTTAAGTGGGGCCAACGTCCTGACTTTC
CASSLSGANVLTF
>NA|NA|TRBV6-1|TRBJ1-2
TGTGCCAGCAGTGAGGGATTAAGGGACTATGGCTACACCTTC
CASSEGLRDYGYTF
>few|TRBD1|TRBV12-3/TRBV12-4|TRBJ2-2
TGTGCCAGCAGTTTAACAGGGGCGAACACCGGGGAGCTGTTTTTT
CASSLTGANTGELFF
>NA|NA|TRBV20-1|TRBJ2-5
TGCAGTGCTAGAGTGCTGCAAGAGACCCAGTACTTC
CSARVLQETQYF
>NA|NA|TRBV20-1|TRBJ2-1
TGCAGTGCTAGAAAAAGAGCGGGCGCAGCCTACAATGAGCAGTTCTTC
CSARKRAGAAYNEQFF
>NA|TRBD1|TRBV6-1|TRBJ1-6
TGTGCCAGCAGCGGAATGACAGGGTTACGTTCACCCCTCCACTTT
CASSGMTGLRSPLHF
>NA|TRBD2|TRBV10-3|TRBJ2-3
TGTGCCATTCGGGGGGGCCCCGCAGATACGCAGTATTTT
CAIRGGPADTQYF
>few|NA|TRBV7-2|TRBJ2-3
TGTGCCAGCAGCTTACGGCGCGCAGATACGCAGTATTTT
CASSLRRADTQYF
>NA|NA|TRBV30|TRBJ1-1
TGTGCCTGGAATAGGGACCTGAACACTGAAGCTTTCTTT
CAWNRDLNTEAFF
>NA|TRBD1|TRBV18|TRBJ1-1
TGTGCCAGCTCACGAGAACAGGGGTTGAACACTGAAGCTTTCTTT
CASSREQGLNTEAFF
>NA|NA|TRBV2|TRBJ1-2
TGTGCCAGCAGTGTAAAGCAGCGGAACTATGGCTACACCTTC
CASSVKQRNYGYTF
>NA|TRBD1|TRBV7-2|TRBJ2-2
TGTGCCAGCAGCTTAGCGGGACAGGGCTGGCCCGGGGAGCTGTTTTTT
CASSLAGQGWPGELFF
>NA|TRBD1|TRBV4-1|TRBJ1-1
TGCGCCAGCAGCCAAGGACAGGGCCGGAACACTGAAGCTTTCTTT
CASSQGQGRNTEAFF
>few|NA|TRBV19|TRBJ1-4
TGTGCCAGTAGTCTGACCGGGTCAAATGAAAAACTGTTTTTT
CASSLTGSNEKLFF
>NA|NA|TRBV12-3/TRBV12-4|TRBJ1-2
TGTGCCAGCAGAAGGGACTTAGACTATGGCTACACCTTC
CASRRDLDYGYTF
>few|NA|TRBV20-1|TRBJ2-5
TGCAGTGGGGACGGTGCCGGAAAAGAGACCCAGTACTTC
CSGDGAGKETQYF
>NA|TRBD1|TRBV10-3|TRBJ1-6
TGTGCCATCAGTGGGACAGGGAGGAATTCACCCCTCCACTTT
CAISGTGRNSPLHF
>NA|NA|TRBV6-6|TRBJ2-7
TGTGCCAGCAGCAGCGGTCGGAAGTACGAGCAGTACTTC
CASSSGRKYEQYF
>NA|NA|TRBV6-1|TRBJ1-2
TGTGCCAGCAGGGCTGCCTTGAATTATGGCTACACCTTC
CASRAALNYGYTF
>NA|TRBD2|TRBV20-1|TRBJ2-7
TGCAGTGCTAGAGCCAGACTAGCGGGATTGAGGGAGCAGTACTTC
CSARARLAGLREQYF
>NA|TRBD2|TRBV30|TRBJ2-1
TGTGCCTGGAGTGCGGCTAGCGGAGAGCAGTTCTTC
CAWSAASGEQFF
>NA|NA|TRBV20-1|TRBJ2-7
TGCAGTGCTAGAGATTATGGGGGGTCCTACGAGCAGTACTTC
CSARDYGGSYEQYF
>NA|NA|TRBV9|TRBJ2-3
TGTGCCAGCAGCGTGGCAGGGGCAGATACGCAGTATTTT
CASSVAGADTQYF
>NA|TRBD1|TRBV19|TRBJ2-1
TGTGCCAGTACCTCCTTCACGGGACAGCTCGACAATGAGCAGTTCTTC
CASTSFTGQLDNEQFF